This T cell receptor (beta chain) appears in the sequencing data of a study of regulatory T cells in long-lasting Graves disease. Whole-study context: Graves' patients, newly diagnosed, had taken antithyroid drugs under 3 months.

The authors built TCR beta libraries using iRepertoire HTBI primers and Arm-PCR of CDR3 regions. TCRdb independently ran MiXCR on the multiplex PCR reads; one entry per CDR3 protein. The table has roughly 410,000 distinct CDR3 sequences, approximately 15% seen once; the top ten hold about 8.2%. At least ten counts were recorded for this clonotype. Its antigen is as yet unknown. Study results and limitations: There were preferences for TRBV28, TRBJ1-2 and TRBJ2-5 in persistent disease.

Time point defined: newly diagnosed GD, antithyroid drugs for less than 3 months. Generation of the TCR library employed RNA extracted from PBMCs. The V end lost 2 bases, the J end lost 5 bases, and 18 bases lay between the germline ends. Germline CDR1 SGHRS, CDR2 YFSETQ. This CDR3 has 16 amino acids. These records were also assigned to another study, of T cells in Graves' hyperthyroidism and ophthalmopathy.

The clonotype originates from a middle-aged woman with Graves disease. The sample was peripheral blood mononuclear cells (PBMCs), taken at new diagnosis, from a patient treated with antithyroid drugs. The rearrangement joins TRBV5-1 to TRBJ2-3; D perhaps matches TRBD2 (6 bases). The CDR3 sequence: CASSFYTGRRGDTQYF. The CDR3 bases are TGCGCCAGCAGCTTTTATACCGGGAGAAGGGGAGATACGCAGTATTTT. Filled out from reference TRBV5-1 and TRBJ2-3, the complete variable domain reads KAGVTQTPRYLIKTRGQQVTLSCSPISGHRSVSWYQQTPGQGLQFLFEYFSETQRNKGNFPGRFSGRQFSNSRSEMNVSTLELGDSALYLCASSFYTGRRGDTQYFGPGTRLTVL.